Presented here are 20 T cell receptor beta chains from one specimen sequenced in a study of beta chain features in type 1 diabetes. The authors reverse transcribed all of the isolated RNA, so sequencing captured expressed TCRB transcripts. Using immunoSEQ multiplex PCR, the repertoire was profiled, and TCRdb retains in-frame clones only, with some absent. Seen here are hundreds of thousands of clones, 68% observed once, and the top ten hold 0.053%. Specimen: naive CD4+ T cells from blood. The receptor source for this set is a young man in good health.

In this sample, this clone turned up once. This rearrangement joins TRBV23-1 to TRBJ2-5; D not resolved. TRBV23-1 belongs to the ORF category, with a function that is uncertain. The V end was cut by 3 bases, the J end by 5 bases, with 16 bases between. The CDR3 contains 15 residues. CDR3 amino acids: CASSHLGPHRETQYF. The DNA of the CDR3 is TGCGCCAGCAGTCACCTTGGACCCCACCGGGAGACCCAGTACTTC.

This chain connects TRBV9 to TRBJ2-5, with 8 positions matching TRBD1. CDR1 is SGDLS and CDR2 is YYNGEE in the germline V gene. This CDR3 has 16 residues. Germline trimming cut 0 bases from V and 1 base from J; bases unmatched to any gene: 5. The CDR3 region has the DNA TGTGCCAGCAGCGTAGCGACAGGGGCGACCCAAGAGACCCAGTACTTC. This codes for CASSVATGATQETQYF.

The chain is built from TRBV13 and TRBJ2-5; D is unclear. Deletions cut 2 bases from V and 4 bases from J, with 14 bases between. CDR1 is PRHDT and CDR2 is FYEKMQ in the germline V gene (reference sequence). The CDR3 totals 15 residues. The CDR3: CASSLSRNPVETQYF. DNA for the CDR3: TGTGCCAGCAGCTTATCTAGGAATCCTGTAGAGACCCAGTACTTC.

The genes are TRBV7-9 and TRBJ2-1, with TRBD2 matching 12 bases. The CDR3 has 17 residues. CDR1 is SEHNR and CDR2 is FQNEAQ in the germline V gene (reference sequence). The junction had 11 bases not matched to a gene; V was cut back by 6 bases and J by 5 bases. CDR3 sequence reads: CASSLPRRTSGNNEQFF. Here the CDR3 DNA reads TGTGCCAGCAGTTTACCCCGACGGACTAGCGGGAACAATGAGCAGTTCTTC.

The CDR3 bases are TGCGCCAGCAGCTTGGTTACTAGCGGAGTGGGTGCCAACGTCCTGACTTTC. Translation gives CASSLVTSGVGANVLTF. The genes are TRBV5-1 and TRBJ2-6; TRBD2 agrees at 8 bases. V dropped 0 bases and J dropped 7; count of bases not matched to a gene: 9. Germline V CDR1 and CDR2: SGHRS, YFSETQ. This CDR3 is built from 17 residues.

The CDR3 loop reads CASSDHLTVYNEQFF. The CDR3 DNA sequence: TGTGCCAGCAGTGACCATCTCACCGTTTACAATGAGCAGTTCTTC. This chain connects TRBV2 to TRBJ2-1; no reliable D call. The germline V and J ends were trimmed by 3 bases and 4 bases, with 13 bases remaining between them. The CDR3 spans 15 residues. Germline CDR1 reads SNHLY; CDR2 reads FYNNEI. The variable domain in full, with the rest retrieved from reference TRBV2 and TRBJ2-1, is EPEVTQTPSHQVTQMGQEVILRCVPISNHLYFYWYRQILGQKVEFLVSFYNNEISEKSEIFDDQFSVERPDGSNFTLKIRSTKLEDSAMYFCASSDHLTVYNEQFFGPGTRLTVL.

This clone was counted between two and nine times. This chain joins TRBV30 and TRBJ2-5, with TRBD1 matching 9 bases. Germline V gives CDR1 GTSNPN, CDR2 SVGIG (reference sequence). The length of the CDR3 is 14 residues. Trimming took 4 bases from V and 4 from J; bases not matched to a gene: 7. The CDR3 sequence is CAWNRDREGETQYF. The CDR3 region has the DNA TGTGCCTGGAACCGGGACAGGGAGGGAGAGACCCAGTACTTC.

This clone is a singleton in its sample. At the DNA level, this CDR3 is encoded by other sequences in the same sample as well. This chain joins TRBV7-2 and TRBJ2-7; 7 positions agree with TRBD1. Looked up from germline, CDR1 is SGHTA and CDR2 is FQGNSA. This CDR3 is 15 amino acids long. V shed 5 bases, J shed 0 bases, and the junction held 7 bases outside the gene matches. The CDR3 DNA is TGTGCCAGCAGCCTCGACAGGGACCCCTCCTACGAGCAGTACTTC. This translates into CASSLDRDPSYEQYF.

This clone has more than one count but fewer than ten. The chain links TRBV30 to TRBJ1-2; D may be TRBD1 (6 bases). Trimming left V 7 bases short and J 6 bases short, with 15 bases between. The CDR3 loop spans 12 amino acids. Germline assignment: CDR1 GTSNPN and CDR2 SVGIG (reference sequence). CDR3 nucleotides: TGTGCCTTCTTCGGGGCAGGGGATGGCTACACCTTC. It translates to CAFFGAGDGYTF. Full variable domain (remainder filled in from reference TRBV30 and TRBJ1-2): SQTIHQWPATLVQPVGSPLSLECTVEGTSNPNLYWYRQAAGRGLQLLFYSVGIGQISSEVPQNLSASRPQDRQFILSSKKLLLSDSGFYLCAFFGAGDGYTFGSGTRLTVV.

This chain connects TRBV13 to TRBJ2-1, with 8 bases lining up with TRBD2. Trimming cost V 3 bases and J 6 bases; bases outside gene matches: 10. The CDR3 extends over 16 amino acids. Germline CDR1 PRHDT, CDR2 FYEKMQ (reference sequence). In DNA, the CDR3 is TGTGCCAGCAGCTTCCCAAAAGCGGGAGTCATCAATGAGCAGTTCTTC. It translates to CASSFPKAGVINEQFF.

This clone has only one observation. The V and J genes are TRBV28 and TRBJ2-7, with 8 positions matching TRBD1. CDR3 length: 14 amino acids. Per the germline V gene, CDR1 is MDHEN and CDR2 is SYDVKM. After removal of 5 bases from V and 3 bases from J, the junction contained 6 bases not matched to a gene. CDR3 loop: CASSETGDHYEQYF. CDR3 in DNA: TGTGCCAGCAGTGAGACAGGGGATCACTACGAGCAGTACTTC.

This clone was counted between two and nine times. J is TRBJ1-5 and V is TRBV30; D is unclear. CDR3 size: 12 residues. Trimming stripped 5 bases from V and 4 bases from J, with 9 bases between. Germline V gene lookup returns CDR1 GTSNPN and CDR2 SVGIG (reference sequence). The DNA of the CDR3 is TGTGCCTGGTCTAGGGATAATCAGCCCCAGCATTTT. Amino acid sequence: CAWSRDNQPQHF.

This clone was seen more than once but under ten times. V and J are TRBV30 and TRBJ1-2; the match to TRBD1 covers 8 bases. From germline, CDR1 is GTSNPN and CDR2 SVGIG (reference sequence). Trimming at V came to 1 base and at J to 6 bases, leaving 4 bases not matched to a gene. The CDR3 spans 13 residues. The CDR3 bases are TGTGCCTGGAGTGCGGCGACAGGGGATGGCTACACCTTC. Protein: CAWSAATGDGYTF.

The V gene is TRBV7-2, the J gene TRBJ2-1; 7 bases fit TRBD1. This CDR3 comprises 15 residues. Germline assignment: CDR1 SGHTA and CDR2 FQGNSA. V shed 5 bases, J shed 4 bases, and the junction held 8 bases outside the gene matches. The CDR3 bases are TGTGCCAGCAGCCGACAGGGCTTGGGATACAATGAGCAGTTCTTC. As protein: CASSRQGLGYNEQFF.

CDR3 sequence (DNA): TGCGCCAGCAGCTTGGTGCAGCGGGCCTCCTACAATGAGCAGTTCTTC. Translating gives CASSLVQRASYNEQFF. This chain links TRBV5-1 with TRBJ2-1; D possibly corresponds to TRBD2 (6 bases). The CDR3 is made up of 16 amino acids. From germline, CDR1 is SGHRS and CDR2 YFSETQ. Deletions cut 0 bases from V and 0 bases from J, with 10 bases between.

This clone has only one observation. The J gene is TRBJ2-5, the V gene TRBV2; 7 bases are a match to TRBD2. Losses at the gene ends were 7 bases for V and 4 bases for J; bases not matched to a gene: 6. Germline CDR1 reads SNHLY; CDR2 reads FYNNEI. The CDR3 is 13 amino acids. The CDR3 region has the DNA TGTGCCAGCACCCCGACTAGCACAGAGACCCAGTACTTC. It specifies CASTPTSTETQYF.

V usage is TRBV29-1 and J usage is TRBJ1-2; D may be TRBD1 (5 bases). Trimming stripped 7 bases from V and 5 bases from J, with 11 bases between. From germline, CDR1 is SQVTM and CDR2 ANQGSEA. The CDR3 contains 11 residues. The CDR3 DNA is TGCAGCGCCGACAAGGGGTATGGCTACACCTTC. Residues: CSADKGYGYTF. Full variable domain (outside the CDR3, taken from reference TRBV29-1 and TRBJ1-2): SAVISQKPSRDICQRGTSLTIQCQVDSQVTMMFWYRQQPGQSLTLIATANQGSEATYESGFVIDKFPISRPNLTFSTLTVSNMSPEDSSIYLCSADKGYGYTFGSGTRLTVV.

The chain recombines TRBV7-8 with TRBJ2-6; TRBD1 matches at 7 bases. V dropped 8 bases and J dropped 2; count of bases not matched to a gene: 3. Germline V gene lookup returns CDR1 SGHVS and CDR2 FQNEAQ. This CDR3 contains 14 residues. The CDR3 loop is CASLGGAGANVLTF. The CDR3 region has the DNA TGTGCCAGCTTAGGGGGCGCTGGGGCCAACGTCCTGACTTTC.

As regards this clone: The identical CDR3 is also encoded by other nucleotide sequences in the sample. The chain employs TRBV29-1 and TRBJ2-3; D uncertain. Germline loops: CDR1 SQVTM, CDR2 ANQGSEA. Trimming left V 5 bases short and J 0 bases short, with 9 bases between. This CDR3 comprises 13 residues. The CDR3 sequence: CSVKGRSTDTQYF. CDR3 coding DNA: TGCAGCGTTAAGGGCAGAAGCACAGATACGCAGTATTTT.

V gene TRBV7-9 combines with J gene TRBJ2-3, with unresolved D. The CDR3 consists of 17 residues. Trimming removed 5 bases at V and 3 bases at J, with 21 bases between. Per the germline V gene, CDR1 is SEHNR and CDR2 is FQNEAQ (reference sequence). The DNA for the CDR3 is TGTGCCAGCAGCCCCCGGCAAGGCTCAATAGGGACAGATACGCAGTATTTT. The encoded protein is CASSPRQGSIGTDTQYF.